This TCR beta chain appears in the sequencing data of a study of vaccination effects on CD4 cells after COVID-19. Antigen-specific CD4+ T cells were first expanded with viral peptide pools by the ViraFEST assay and only then sequenced. Subsequent to approximately 11 days of culture, CD4+ T cells were isolated. The study found no prior SARS-CoV-2 infection in the vaccine recipients, who tested negative for nucleocapsid antibodies. Here immunoSEQ multiplex PCR was the method, and the copy in TCRdb shows in-frame clones only, minus some. The top ten clones hold 2.9% of a sample with tens of thousands of clones, 77% of them seen once. With regard to this clone: Its antigen remains unidentified.

Overall study results and limits: Marked contraction was observed in infection-induced and vaccine-induced clones late after vaccination. No early post-infection timepoints were available in the study, which also included few convalescent patients.

Germline V gene sequence: CDR1 MNHEY, CDR2 SVGAGI. This CDR3 has 14 amino acids. The V segment lost 4 bases and the J segment 2 bases; nucleotides outside the gene matches: 3. The material sequenced was CD4+ T cells from PBMCs cultured with HCoV-NL63 spike peptides, taken before COVID-19 vaccination. The chain uses TRBV6-5 and TRBJ1-1; TRBD1 aligns across 8 bases. This clonotype originated in a human donor who received a COVID-19 vaccine. CDR3 coding DNA: TGTGCCAGCAGTTTTGACAGGGGAAACACTGAAGCTTTCTTT. Encoded protein: CASSFDRGNTEAFF.